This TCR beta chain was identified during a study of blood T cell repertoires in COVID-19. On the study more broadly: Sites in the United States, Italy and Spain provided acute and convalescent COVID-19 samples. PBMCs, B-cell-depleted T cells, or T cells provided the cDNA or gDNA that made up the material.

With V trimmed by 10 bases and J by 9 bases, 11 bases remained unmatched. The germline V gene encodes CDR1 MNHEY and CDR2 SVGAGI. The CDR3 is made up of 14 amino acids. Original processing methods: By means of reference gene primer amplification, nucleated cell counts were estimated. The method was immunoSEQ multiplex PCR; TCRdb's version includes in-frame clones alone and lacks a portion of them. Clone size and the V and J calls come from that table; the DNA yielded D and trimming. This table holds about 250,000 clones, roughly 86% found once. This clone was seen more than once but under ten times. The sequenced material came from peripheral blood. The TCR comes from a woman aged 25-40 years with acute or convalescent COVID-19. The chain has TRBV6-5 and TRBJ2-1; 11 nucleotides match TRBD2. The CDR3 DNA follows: TGTGCCACCGGCACTAGCGGGAGTTTCGGTGAGCAGTTCTTC. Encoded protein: CATGTSGSFGEQFF.